This TCR beta chain appears in the sequencing data of a study of blood T cell repertoires in COVID-19. Study information: Sites across the United States, Italy and Spain contributed samples from acute and convalescent COVID-19.

This CDR3 is 14 amino acids long. The ends were cut back, 4 bases at V and 4 bases at J, with 10 bases in the middle. Germline V CDR1 and CDR2: SGHTA, FQGTGA. Profiling relied on immunoSEQ multiplex PCR, and the TCRdb table lists in-frame clones only, not all of them. This table holds about 80,000 clones, around 83% found once. Sequenced sample: peripheral blood. The TCR was taken from a human donor in a cohort sampled during active COVID-19. The chain couples TRBV7-3 to TRBJ2-2; no clear D. CDR3 DNA: TGTGCCAGCAGCTCCGGGTTGGGCACCGGGGAGCTGTTTTTT. Its translation is CASSSGLGTGELFF.